This T cell receptor (beta chain) originates from a study of cytomegalovirus exposure and HLA in healthy donors. This clone showed up just a few times. Its antigen is not identified. While unrecorded immune exposures were likely, the donors were nominally healthy when sampled. Study-wide findings and caveats: Another analysis was done later, and it associated 15,000 to 20,000 TCR beta sequences with HLA alleles at 0.05 false discovery rate. As was reported, the classifier diagnosed cytomegalovirus status with high specificity and sensitivity.

The primer mix had 60 Vbeta and 13 Jbeta primers. Libraries were prepared by immunoSEQ multiplex PCR; TCRdb keeps only in-frame clonotypes and omits some of them. The sample gives 110,000 to 150,000 clones, 70% to 75% of which show up once; approximately 1.6% is in the top ten. The receptor comes from a woman in her thirties in good health and CMV-seronegative. Input material: PBMCs.

The CDR3 loop reads CASRAGGSTSHEQYF. The CDR3 region has the DNA TGTGCCAGCAGGGCGGGAGGGAGTACGAGCCACGAGCAGTACTTC. The genes are TRBV2 and TRBJ2-7, with 9 bases fitting TRBD2. Germline V gene sequence: CDR1 SNHLY, CDR2 FYNNEI. J was trimmed by 5 bases and V by 6 bases; bases with no gene match: 11. The CDR3 loop spans 15 amino acids.